This T cell receptor beta chain emerged from a study of PD-L1 blockade in urothelial cancer. Regarding the study as a whole: Sub-median blood TCR clonality before treatment predicted longer survival.

The germline gives CDR1 LNHDA, CDR2 SQIVND (reference sequence). CDR3 length: 16 amino acids. With 5 bases clipped from V and 4 bases from J, the junction kept 9 bases outside the gene matches. Stated time point: peripheral blood 6 weeks after treatment start. Each patient presented with locally advanced or metastatic urothelial carcinoma. With regard to this clone: The antigen remains undetermined.

TCRdb's copy holds only in-frame clones and misses some; the assay was immunoSEQ multiplex PCR. The table shows about 19,000 clones, with approximately 82% occurring only once. The chain couples TRBV19 to TRBJ1-2; 11 positions agree with TRBD1. The material sequenced was PBMCs, taken around atezolizumab (anti-PD-L1) treatment. The origin of this receptor is a middle-aged man with urothelial cancer. The CDR3 DNA is TGTGCCAGTAGTTTGAGGACAGGGGGCGCGACCTATGGCTACACCTTC. Translated: CASSLRTGGATYGYTF.